The 19 T cell receptor beta chains given below trace back to one sample, sequenced in a study of monozygotic twins with inflammatory bowel disease. TCRdb re-called the 5' RACE reads and shows each CDR3 protein once, DNA omitted. Its listing shows around 410,000 distinct CDR3 sequences. Material for sequencing was blood. The receptor source for this set is a human donor with ulcerative colitis or Crohn's disease, or a healthy co-twin of an affected twin (not recorded which).

The chain employs TRBV7-2 and TRBJ1-2. CDR1 is SGHTA and CDR2 is FQGNSA in the germline V gene. This CDR3 region has 12 residues. Here the CDR3 reads CASSPRTGGYTF.

The rearrangement joins TRBV5-1 to TRBJ2-3; TCRdb lists TRBD2, though no DNA is available to test this call. CDR1 is SGHRS, CDR2 YFSETQ, per germline. This CDR3 contains 15 residues. The CDR3 sequence: CASSPEGRTTDTQYF.

The V and J genes are TRBV6-5 and TRBJ1-6. Looked up from germline, CDR1 is MNHEY and CDR2 is SVGAGI. The CDR3 has 14 residues. The chain's CDR3 is CASSYRRENSPLHF.

The chain combines TRBV7-6 with TRBJ2-5. Germline values: CDR1 SGHVS, CDR2 FNYEAQ. There are 13 residues in the CDR3. CDR3 residues: CASRGTAQETQYF.

This chain links TRBV15 with TRBJ1-6; TCRdb selects TRBD1, and the lack of DNA leaves this call unchecked. The CDR3 extends over 16 amino acids. Germline V gives CDR1 LNHNV, CDR2 YYDKDF (reference sequence). CDR3 sequence: CATSREPGTGDSPLHF.

The chain carries TRBV12-3 or TRBV12-4 and TRBJ1-5; TCRdb selects TRBD1, and the lack of DNA leaves this call unchecked. This CDR3 contains 15 residues. The CDR3 region is CASSLFRKGNQPQHF.

The genes are TRBV7-2 and TRBJ2-1; TCRdb gives TRBD2 as the D gene, but with no DNA this cannot be confirmed. Germline V gene lookup returns CDR1 SGHTA and CDR2 FQGNSA. The CDR3 runs 15 residues. The CDR3: CASSFSSGGAIEQFF.

The chain is built from TRBV20-1 and TRBJ1-5; TCRdb gives TRBD1 as the D gene, but with no DNA this cannot be confirmed. The CDR3 runs to 16 residues. From germline, CDR1 is DFQATT and CDR2 SNEGSKA (reference sequence). CDR3 region: CSAPGPFLRGNQPQHF.

The rearrangement links TRBV11-2 to TRBJ2-1; TCRdb reports TRBD1, a call that lacks DNA to check it against. Looked up from germline, CDR1 is SGHAT and CDR2 is FQNNGV. There are 14 residues in the CDR3. This CDR3 reads CASSSEWGARPPRF. Based on the CDR3 plus reference TRBV11-2 and TRBJ2-1, the full variable domain is EAGVAQSPRYKIIEKRQSVAFWCNPISGHATLYWYQQILGQGPKLLIQFQNNGVVDDSQLPKDRFSAERLKGVDSTLKIQPAKLEDSAVYLCASSSEWGARPPRFGPGTRLTVL.

This chain links TRBV7-6 with TRBJ2-2; TCRdb calls TRBD2, which cannot be checked without DNA. Germline CDR1 reads SGHVS; CDR2 reads FNYEAQ. The CDR3 loop spans 16 amino acids. The CDR3 sequence: CASSPTSDGFAGELFF.

This chain uses TRBV11-1 with TRBJ1-2; there is no DNA to check the TCRdb D call of TRBD1. The CDR3 totals 14 residues. Germline CDR1 SGHAT, CDR2 FQDESV (reference sequence). CDR3: CASSLRDRIYGYTF.

The CDR3 reads CASSPTNRGGNSPLHF. This sequence joins TRBV5-5 and TRBJ1-6; TCRdb reports TRBD1, a call that lacks DNA to check it against. Germline lookup yields CDR1 SGHKS and CDR2 YYEKEE (reference sequence). The CDR3 is made up of 16 amino acids.

This chain links TRBV6-5 with TRBJ1-4; TCRdb's D call of TRBD1 is untestable without DNA. CDR3 length equals 14 residues. Germline-derived CDR1 and CDR2 are MNHEY and SVGAGI. The CDR3 loop is CASSYGGSNEKLFF.

This chain connects TRBV7-9 to TRBJ1-1; absent DNA, TCRdb's TRBD1 call cannot be checked. This CDR3 comprises 13 residues. Germline V gene sequence: CDR1 SEHNR, CDR2 FQNEAQ (reference sequence). The CDR3: CASGERVNTEAFF.

The gene calls are TRBV3-1 and TRBJ1-2. The CDR3 covers 13 residues. Germline V gene lookup returns CDR1 LGHDT and CDR2 YNNKEL (reference sequence). The CDR3 spells CASSQGTARGYTF.

This chain links TRBV7-3 with TRBJ1-2; the D call of TRBD1 rests on TCRdb alone, since no DNA is present to check it. CDR1 is SGHTA, CDR2 FQGTGA, per germline. The CDR3 covers 15 residues. The CDR3 loop reads CASSPQGAGNYGYTF.

V is TRBV5-1 and J is TRBJ1-1; TCRdb proposes TRBD1, but this gene call is untestable without DNA. Germline lookup yields CDR1 SGHRS and CDR2 YFSETQ. This CDR3 contains 12 residues. The CDR3 here is CASSLGQGGAFF.

The chain recombines TRBV7-9 with TRBJ2-5; TCRdb names TRBD1, which stays unverified in the absence of DNA. CDR3 length equals 17 residues. Germline CDR1 SEHNR, CDR2 FQNEAQ (reference sequence). The CDR3 region is CASSLARFAGGGETQYF.

This sequence joins TRBV6-5 and TRBJ2-1; the TRBD2 assignment by TCRdb is unverifiable without DNA. This CDR3 is 17 amino acids long. The germline V gene encodes CDR1 MNHEY and CDR2 SVGAGI. The CDR3 here is CASSYSMWGLGQNEQFF.